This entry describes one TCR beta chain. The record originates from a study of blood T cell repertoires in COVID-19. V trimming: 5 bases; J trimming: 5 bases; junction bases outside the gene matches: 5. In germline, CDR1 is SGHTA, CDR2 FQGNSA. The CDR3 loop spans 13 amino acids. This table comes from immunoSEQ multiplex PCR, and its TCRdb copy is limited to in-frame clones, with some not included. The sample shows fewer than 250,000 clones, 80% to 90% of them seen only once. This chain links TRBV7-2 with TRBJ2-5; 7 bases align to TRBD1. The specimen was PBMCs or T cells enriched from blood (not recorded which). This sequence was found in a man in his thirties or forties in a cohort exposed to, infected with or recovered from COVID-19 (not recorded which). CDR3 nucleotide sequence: TGTGCCAGCAGCCTAACAGGGGTGGAGACCCAGTACTTC. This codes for CASSLTGVETQYF.